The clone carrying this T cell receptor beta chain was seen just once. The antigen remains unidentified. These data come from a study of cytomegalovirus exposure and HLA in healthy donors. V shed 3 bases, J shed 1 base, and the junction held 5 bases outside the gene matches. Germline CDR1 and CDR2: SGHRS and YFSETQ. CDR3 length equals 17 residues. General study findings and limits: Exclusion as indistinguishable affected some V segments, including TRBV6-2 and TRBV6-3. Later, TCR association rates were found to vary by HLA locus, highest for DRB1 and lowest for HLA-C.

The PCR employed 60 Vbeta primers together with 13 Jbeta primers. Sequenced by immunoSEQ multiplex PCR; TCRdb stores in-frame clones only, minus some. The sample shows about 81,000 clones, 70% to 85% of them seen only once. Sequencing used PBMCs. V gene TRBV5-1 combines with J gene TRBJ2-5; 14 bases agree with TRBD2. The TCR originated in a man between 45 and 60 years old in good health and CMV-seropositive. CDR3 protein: CASSSGTSGSPQETQYF. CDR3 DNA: TGCGCCAGCAGCTCCGGGACTAGCGGGAGCCCCCAAGAGACCCAGTACTTC.